Below are 30 T cell receptor beta chains sequenced from a single sample in a study of neoadjuvant nivolumab and ipilimumab in lung cancer (TCRdb year 2020). Library preparation was by the immunoSEQ multiplex PCR assay. TCRdb mirrors the immuneACCESS table, restricted to in-frame sequences. Some clones are absent from its copies; in checked studies, under half trace to an unresolved V gene, and the reason for the others is unknown. Across this sample there are some 5,300 clones, with about nine tenths seen only once. Approximately 3.3% of the sample rests with the top ten. The sample's time point label, in plain terms: at surgical resection after neoadjuvant nivolumab +/- ipilimumab. The sequenced sample was blood, obtained after neoadjuvant nivolumab, alone or with ipilimumab, at or shortly before surgery. All receptors come from an adult with non-small cell lung cancer. Some clones in this sample may be carry-over from other donors' samples.

The chain carries TRBV5-1 and TRBJ1-5; the match to TRBD1 covers 9 bases. V was clipped by 5 bases and J by 0 bases; unmatched bases: 9. The CDR3 totals 17 residues. Germline V gene sequence: CDR1 SGHRS, CDR2 YFSETQ. In DNA form, the CDR3 reads TGCGCCAGCAGATTCGACAGGGGGACGACTAGCAATCAGCCCCAGCATTTT. Translated, it gives CASRFDRGTTSNQPQHF.

The chain couples TRBV7-2 to TRBJ1-5, with D uncertain. CDR3 size: 15 residues. The V gene lost 1 base and the J gene lost 2 bases, with 9 bases spanning the gap. CDR1 SGHTA and CDR2 FQGNSA come from the germline V gene. CDR3 bases: TGTGCCAGCAGCTTAGATGCAGGAGGCAATCAGCCCCAGCATTTT. Residues: CASSLDAGGNQPQHF.

The V and J genes are TRBV7-2 and TRBJ1-1; no reliable D call. CDR3 length equals 13 residues. V shed 5 bases and J shed 3 bases, with 10 bases lying between them. The germline gives CDR1 SGHTA, CDR2 FQGNSA. CDR3 region: CASSVGGDTEAFF. The CDR3 bases are TGTGCCAGCAGCGTAGGCGGGGACACTGAAGCTTTCTTT.

The rearrangement joins TRBV6-5 to TRBJ1-2; TRBD1 might be the D (5 bases). Germline V gene sequence: CDR1 MNHEY, CDR2 SVGAGI. The CDR3 totals 15 residues. With 0 bases removed from V and 0 bases from J, the gap between germline ends came to 8 bases. The CDR3 DNA reads TGTGCCAGCAGTTACTCGGGGGTAGCTAACTATGGCTACACCTTC. Amino acid sequence: CASSYSGVANYGYTF.

The chain recombines TRBV18 with TRBJ2-7; D gene unclear. Germline CDR1 and CDR2: KGHSH and LQKENI. CDR3 length: 14 amino acids. Trimming shortened V by 1 base and J by 6 bases, and 13 bases separated the two germline ends. CDR3: CASSPLGSMGEQYF. CDR3 nucleotides: TGTGCCAGCTCACCACTCGGTTCGATGGGCGAGCAGTACTTC.

The rearrangement joins TRBV20-1 to TRBJ1-2; 7 nucleotides line up with TRBD1. Germline V lookup: CDR1 DFQATT, CDR2 SNEGSKA (reference sequence). After removal of 7 bases from V and 7 bases from J, the junction contained 6 bases not matched to a gene. This CDR3 region has 11 residues. The CDR3 coding sequence is TGCAGTGTAGGAGGGGGCTCTGGCTACACCTTC. This sequence encodes CSVGGGSGYTF.

The chain employs TRBV5-6 and TRBJ2-7, with no clear D. This CDR3 has 17 residues. Between the trimmed V and J ends, which lost 3 bases and 2 bases, there was a span of 21 bases. The V gene's germline CDR1 is SGHDT and CDR2 YYEEEE. The CDR3 DNA follows: TGTGCCAGCAGCTCGTTAATTTCGGTTGGGCCCACCTACGAGCAGTACTTC. It translates to CASSSLISVGPTYEQYF.

The chain has TRBV5-4 and TRBJ1-4, with D unclear. Deletions cut 0 bases from V and 4 bases from J, with 10 bases between. This CDR3 region has 15 residues. Germline V CDR1 and CDR2: SGHNT, YYREEE (reference sequence). CDR3 sequence reads: CASSLGGSDNEKLFF. DNA for the CDR3: TGTGCCAGCAGCTTGGGTGGATCCGATAATGAAAAACTGTTTTTT. Full variable domain (outside the CDR3, taken from reference TRBV5-4 and TRBJ1-4): ETGVTQSPTHLIKTRGQQVTLRCSSQSGHNTVSWYQQALGQGPQFIFQYYREEENGRGNFPPRFSGLQFPNYSSELNVNALELDDSALYLCASSLGGSDNEKLFFGSGTQLSVL.

The V call is TRBV29-1, the J call TRBJ2-5, with D hard to call. V dropped 3 bases and J dropped 5 bases, with 7 bases sitting between them. Looked up from germline, CDR1 is SQVTM and CDR2 is ANQGSEA. The CDR3 has 11 residues. Here the CDR3 reads CSVDYSETQYF. CDR3 nucleotides: TGCAGCGTTGACTATAGTGAGACCCAGTACTTC.

This clone has just one count. The V gene is TRBV5-1, the J gene TRBJ1-2; D not resolved. There are 13 residues in the CDR3. Between the trimmed V and J ends, which lost 0 bases and 8 bases, there was a span of 11 bases. The V gene's germline CDR1 is SGHRS and CDR2 YFSETQ. The CDR3 reads CASSLEPVWGYTF. The CDR3 DNA is TGCGCCAGCAGCTTGGAGCCTGTTTGGGGCTACACCTTC.

The chain joins TRBV19 to TRBJ2-6, with 7 bases matching TRBD2. Looked up from germline, CDR1 is LNHDA and CDR2 is SQIVND (reference sequence). The V gene end was trimmed by 3 bases and the J gene end by 2 bases; junction bases not matched to a gene: 4. The CDR3 extends over 16 amino acids. CDR3 sequence: CASSIYGGTGANVLTF. The CDR3 DNA follows: TGTGCCAGTAGTATCTACGGGGGGACTGGGGCCAACGTCCTGACTTTC.

The chain is built from TRBV11-2 and TRBJ1-1; the match to TRBD1 covers 8 bases. The ends lost 4 bases at V and 0 bases at J; junction bases unmatched: 4. CDR3 length equals 15 residues. In germline, CDR1 is SGHAT, CDR2 FQNNGV. CDR3 DNA sequence: TGTGCCAGCAGCTCGGGACAGGCGATGAACACTGAAGCTTTCTTT. Encoded protein: CASSSGQAMNTEAFF.

The chain is built from TRBV5-1 and TRBJ2-1; D call uncertain. Germline V lookup: CDR1 SGHRS, CDR2 YFSETQ. Trimming stripped 0 bases from V and 2 bases from J, with 9 bases between. The CDR3 loop spans 15 amino acids. CDR3 DNA sequence: TGCGCCAGCAGCTTGGAAGCCAGAACCTACAATGAGCAGTTCTTC. Encoded protein: CASSLEARTYNEQFF.

The rearrangement links TRBV2 to TRBJ1-1; the D gene is possibly TRBD1 (5 bases). The CDR3 loop spans 13 amino acids. The germline V gene encodes CDR1 SNHLY and CDR2 FYNNEI. Trimming pared 6 bases from V and 0 bases from J, leaving 8 bases between. The CDR3 spells CASRGRVNTEAFF. DNA of the CDR3: TGTGCCAGCAGAGGCAGGGTGAACACTGAAGCTTTCTTT.

The rearrangement uses TRBV2 and TRBJ2-1; 11 bases map to TRBD2. Germline lookup yields CDR1 SNHLY and CDR2 FYNNEI. The CDR3 has 14 residues. Germline trimming cut 7 bases from V and 4 bases from J; bases unmatched to any gene: 3. The CDR3 DNA reads as TGTGCCAGCACTACTAGCGGGAGTTACAATGAGCAGTTCTTC. Translated: CASTTSGSYNEQFF.

This sequence joins TRBV6-6 and TRBJ1-1; 11 nucleotides agree with TRBD1. Germline CDR1 MNHNY, CDR2 SVGAGI (reference sequence). The J segment lost 5 bases and the V segment lost 5 bases, leaving 7 bases of the junction unmatched. CDR3 length: 15 amino acids. In nucleotides, the CDR3 is TGTGCCAGCAGTCTATCCGGGACAGGGGGTACTGAAGCTTTCTTT. It yields the protein CASSLSGTGGTEAFF.

This clone appeared once. This chain joins TRBV7-3 and TRBJ2-1, with 9 positions matching TRBD2. This CDR3 spans 16 amino acids. In germline, CDR1 is SGHTA, CDR2 FQGTGA. After removal of 6 bases from V and 6 bases from J, the junction contained 12 bases not matched to a gene. CDR3 DNA sequence: TGTGCCAGCAGTCCCCAAGGAGCGGGAGGCTTCAATGAGCAGTTCTTC. Translation gives CASSPQGAGGFNEQFF.

The gene calls are TRBV4-3 and TRBJ1-5; D is undetermined. V was clipped by 2 bases and J by 0 bases, with 14 bases between them. Germline CDR1 LGHNA, CDR2 YSLEER. CDR3 length: 17 residues. The CDR3 nucleotides read TGCGCCAGCAGCCAAAGCAGGTTCGGCTATAGCAATCAGCCCCAGCATTTT. This codes for CASSQSRFGYSNQPQHF.

The genes are TRBV9 and TRBJ1-1; D uncertain. Germline lookup yields CDR1 SGDLS and CDR2 YYNGEE. The CDR3 runs 15 residues. V was pared by 4 bases and J by 0 bases, with 13 bases between. The CDR3 region has the DNA TGTGCCAGCAGCCCCTCCGCCCAGATGAACACTGAAGCTTTCTTT. The encoded protein is CASSPSAQMNTEAFF.

This chain's CDR3 is CASAGGAYEQYF. CDR3 nucleotide sequence: TGTGCCAGCGCGGGGGGAGCCTACGAGCAGTACTTC. V gene TRBV6-1 combines with J gene TRBJ2-7; TRBD2 matches 8 bases. The V gene end was trimmed by 8 bases and the J gene end by 2 bases; junction bases not matched to a gene: 2. The CDR3 is made up of 12 amino acids. CDR1 and CDR2 (germline): MNHNS, SASEGT.

The rearrangement uses TRBV9 and TRBJ2-3, with D possibly TRBD2 on 5 matching bases. Between the trimmed V and J ends, which lost 4 bases and 1 base, there was a span of 7 bases. This CDR3 has 13 amino acids. Germline V lookup: CDR1 SGDLS, CDR2 YYNGEE. Here the CDR3 reads CASSWGGTDTQYF. DNA for the CDR3: TGTGCCAGCAGCTGGGGAGGCACAGATACGCAGTATTTT.

This chain links TRBV7-2 with TRBJ1-1; 7 bases line up with TRBD1. J lost 4 bases, V lost 10 bases, and 12 bases had no gene match. Germline V CDR1 and CDR2: SGHTA, FQGNSA. The CDR3 has 14 amino acids. The CDR3 bases are TGTGCCACCCGATCAACAGGGGTAGGCACTGAAGCTTTCTTT. Residues: CATRSTGVGTEAFF.

The gene calls are TRBV7-9 and TRBJ1-1; perhaps TRBD1 as D (6 bases). The CDR3 runs to 13 residues. Trimming stripped 3 bases from V and 8 bases from J, with 13 bases between. CDR1 and CDR2 from the germline V gene are SEHNR and FQNEAQ (reference sequence). CDR3: CASSLGGGTEAFF. The CDR3, as DNA: TGTGCCAGCAGCTTGGGAGGGGGAACCGAAGCTTTCTTT.

The V and J genes are TRBV7-9 and TRBJ2-3, with 12 bases that match TRBD2. The CDR3 extends over 17 amino acids. J lost 0 bases, V lost 4 bases, and 5 bases had no gene match. Per germline, CDR1 SEHNR and CDR2 FQNEAQ (reference sequence). CDR3 protein: CASSSYGLAGSTDTQYF. CDR3 coding DNA: TGTGCCAGCAGCTCCTATGGACTAGCGGGGAGCACAGATACGCAGTATTTT.

The rearrangement joins TRBV27 to TRBJ2-7, with 11 bases fitting TRBD2. The CDR3 is made up of 14 amino acids. Germline loops: CDR1 MNHEY, CDR2 SMNVEV (reference sequence). Germline trimming cut 8 bases from V and 6 bases from J; bases unmatched to any gene: 9. In DNA form, the CDR3 reads TGTGCCAGCGGTATTAGCGGGAGGGCCAGCGAGCAGTACTTC. Residues: CASGISGRASEQYF.

The rearrangement joins TRBV29-1 to TRBJ2-3, with D possibly TRBD1 on 5 matching bases. The CDR3 contains 12 residues. The ends were cut back, 7 bases at V and 1 base at J, with 9 bases in the middle. Germline V gene lookup returns CDR1 SQVTM and CDR2 ANQGSEA. DNA for the CDR3: TGCAGCGCCCTAGGGGGCACAGATACGCAGTATTTT. It yields the protein CSALGGTDTQYF.

The J gene is TRBJ2-5, the V gene TRBV5-4, with 7 bases identical to TRBD1. Germline values: CDR1 SGHNT, CDR2 YYREEE (reference sequence). This CDR3 comprises 15 residues. With V trimmed by 0 bases and J by 0 bases, 2 bases remained unmatched. The CDR3 is CASSLAGTDQETQYF. The CDR3 DNA is TGTGCCAGCAGCTTGGCCGGGACAGACCAAGAGACCCAGTACTTC.

The chain couples TRBV5-1 to TRBJ2-7; 8 positions agree with TRBD2. Losses at the gene ends were 2 bases for V and 3 bases for J; bases not matched to a gene: 13. This CDR3 spans 17 amino acids. CDR1 and CDR2 from the germline V gene are SGHRS and YFSETQ. As DNA, the CDR3 is TGCGCCAGCAGCTTTGGCGGTGCGGGAGGCGCTCTCTACGAGCAGTACTTC. The encoded protein is CASSFGGAGGALYEQYF.

V and J are TRBV27 and TRBJ1-1, with a weak D call TRBD1 (5 bases). The germline V gene has CDR1 MNHEY and CDR2 SMNVEV (reference sequence). Trimming took 3 bases from V and 2 from J, leaving 10 bases between them. This CDR3 spans 14 amino acids. In DNA form, the CDR3 reads TGTGCCAGCAGTTTTGGGGGGAGAAACACTGAAGCTTTCTTT. It is translated as CASSFGGRNTEAFF.

V usage is TRBV5-1 and J usage is TRBJ2-1, with D perhaps TRBD1 (6 bases). CDR3 length: 15 residues. Germline lookup yields CDR1 SGHRS and CDR2 YFSETQ. V gave up 3 bases and J gave up 5 bases, with 15 bases separating them. CDR3 bases: TGCGCCAGCAGCTGGCAGTGGGGGCTCGACAATGAGCAGTTCTTC. It translates to CASSWQWGLDNEQFF.